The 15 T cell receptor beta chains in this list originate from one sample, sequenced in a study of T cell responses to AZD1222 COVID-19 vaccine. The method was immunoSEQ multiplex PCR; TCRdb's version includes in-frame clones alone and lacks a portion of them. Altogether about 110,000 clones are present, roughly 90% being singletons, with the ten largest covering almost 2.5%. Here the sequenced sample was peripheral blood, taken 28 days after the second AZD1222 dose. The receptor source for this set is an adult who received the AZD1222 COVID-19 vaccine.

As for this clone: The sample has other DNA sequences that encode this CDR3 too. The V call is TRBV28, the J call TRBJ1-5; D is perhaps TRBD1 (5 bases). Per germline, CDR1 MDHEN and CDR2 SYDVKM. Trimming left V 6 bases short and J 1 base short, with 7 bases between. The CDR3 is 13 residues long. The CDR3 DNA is TGTGCCAGCAGCCGGGACAGCAATCAGCCCCAGCATTTT. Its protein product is CASSRDSNQPQHF.

The CDR3 loop reads CASSLTSGYEQYF. CDR3 nucleotides: TGTGCCAGCAGTTTGACTAGCGGCTACGAGCAGTACTTC. This chain connects TRBV12-3 or TRBV12-4 to TRBJ2-7, with 9 bases matching TRBD2. This CDR3 is built from 13 residues. After removal of 3 bases from V and 3 bases from J, the junction contained 0 bases not matched to a gene.

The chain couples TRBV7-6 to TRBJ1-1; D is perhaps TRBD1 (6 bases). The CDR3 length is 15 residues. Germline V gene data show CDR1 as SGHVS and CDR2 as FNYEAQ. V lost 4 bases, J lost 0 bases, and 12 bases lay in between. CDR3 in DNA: TGTGCCAGCAGCTCCTCGCAGGGGATGAACACTGAAGCTTTCTTT. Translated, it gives CASSSSQGMNTEAFF.

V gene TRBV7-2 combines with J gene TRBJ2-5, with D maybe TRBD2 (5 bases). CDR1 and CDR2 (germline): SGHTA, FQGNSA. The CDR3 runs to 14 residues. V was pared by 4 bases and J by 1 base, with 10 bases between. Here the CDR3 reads CASSYRRAQETQYF. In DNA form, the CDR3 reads TGTGCCAGCAGCTATCGGCGGGCCCAAGAGACCCAGTACTTC.

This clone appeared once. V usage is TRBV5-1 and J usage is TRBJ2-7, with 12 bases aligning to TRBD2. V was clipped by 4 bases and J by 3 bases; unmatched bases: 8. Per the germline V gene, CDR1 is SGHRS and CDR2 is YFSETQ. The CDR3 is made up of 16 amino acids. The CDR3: CASSKASGGDLYEQYF. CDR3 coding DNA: TGCGCCAGCAGCAAAGCTAGCGGGGGGGACCTCTACGAGCAGTACTTC. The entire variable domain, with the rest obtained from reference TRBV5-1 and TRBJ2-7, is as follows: KAGVTQTPRYLIKTRGQQVTLSCSPISGHRSVSWYQQTPGQGLQFLFEYFSETQRNKGNFPGRFSGRQFSNSRSEMNVSTLELGDSALYLCASSKASGGDLYEQYFGPGTRLTVT.

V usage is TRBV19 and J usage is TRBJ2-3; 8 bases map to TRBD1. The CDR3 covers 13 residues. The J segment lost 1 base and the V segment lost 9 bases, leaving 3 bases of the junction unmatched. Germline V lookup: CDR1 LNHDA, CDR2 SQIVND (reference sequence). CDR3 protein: CASAGGRTDTQYF. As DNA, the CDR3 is TGTGCCAGCGCAGGGGGCCGCACAGATACGCAGTATTTT.

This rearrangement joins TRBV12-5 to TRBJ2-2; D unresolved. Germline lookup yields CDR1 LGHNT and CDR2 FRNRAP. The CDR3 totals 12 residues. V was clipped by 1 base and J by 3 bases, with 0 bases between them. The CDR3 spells CASGLDTGELFF. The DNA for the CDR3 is TGTGCTAGTGGTTTGGACACCGGGGAGCTGTTTTTT.

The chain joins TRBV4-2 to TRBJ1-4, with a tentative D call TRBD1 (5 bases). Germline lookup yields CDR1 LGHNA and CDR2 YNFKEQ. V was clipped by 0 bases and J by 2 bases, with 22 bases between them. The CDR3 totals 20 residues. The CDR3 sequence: CASSQDLQGVRSATNEKLFF. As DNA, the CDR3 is TGTGCCAGCAGCCAAGATCTTCAGGGTGTTCGGTCGGCGACTAATGAAAAACTGTTTTTT.

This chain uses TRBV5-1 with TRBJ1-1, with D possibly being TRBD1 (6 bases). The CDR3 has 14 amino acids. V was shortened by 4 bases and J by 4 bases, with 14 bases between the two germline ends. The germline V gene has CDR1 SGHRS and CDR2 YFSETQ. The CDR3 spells CASSADRRFTEAFF. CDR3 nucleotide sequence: TGCGCCAGCAGCGCCGACAGGCGCTTCACTGAAGCTTTCTTT.

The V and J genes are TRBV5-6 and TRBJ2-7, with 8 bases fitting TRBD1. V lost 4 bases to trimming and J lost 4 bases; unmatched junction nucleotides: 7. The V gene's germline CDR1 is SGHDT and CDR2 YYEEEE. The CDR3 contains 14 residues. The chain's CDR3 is CASSRRGLKYEQYF. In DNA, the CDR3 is TGTGCCAGCAGCCGCAGGGGGCTCAAATACGAGCAGTACTTC.

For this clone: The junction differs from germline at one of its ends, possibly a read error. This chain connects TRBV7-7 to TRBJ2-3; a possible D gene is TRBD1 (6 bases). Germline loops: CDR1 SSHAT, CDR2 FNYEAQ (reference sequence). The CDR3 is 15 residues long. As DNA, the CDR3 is TGTGCTAGCAGCCTAGGACAGAGGGCGACAGATACGCAGTATTTT. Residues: CASSLGQRATDTQYF.

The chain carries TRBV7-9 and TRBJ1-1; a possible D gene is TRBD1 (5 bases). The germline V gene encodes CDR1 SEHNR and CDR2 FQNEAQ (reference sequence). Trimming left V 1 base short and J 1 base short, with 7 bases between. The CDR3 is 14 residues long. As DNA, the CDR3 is TGTGCCAGCAGCTTAGACCAGGGGAACACTGAAGCTTTCTTT. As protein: CASSLDQGNTEAFF.

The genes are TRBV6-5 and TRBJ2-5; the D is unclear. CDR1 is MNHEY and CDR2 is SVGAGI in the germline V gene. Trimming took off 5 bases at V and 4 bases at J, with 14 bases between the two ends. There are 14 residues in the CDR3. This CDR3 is CASSQDLQRETQYF. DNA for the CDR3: TGTGCCAGCAGTCAGGACCTCCAGAGAGAGACCCAGTACTTC.

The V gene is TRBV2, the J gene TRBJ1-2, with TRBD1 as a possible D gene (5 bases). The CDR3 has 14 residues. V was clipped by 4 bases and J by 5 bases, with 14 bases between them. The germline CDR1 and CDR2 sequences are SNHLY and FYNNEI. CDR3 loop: CASSGQGGPYGYTF. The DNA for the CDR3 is TGTGCCAGCAGTGGCCAGGGCGGCCCTTATGGCTACACCTTC.

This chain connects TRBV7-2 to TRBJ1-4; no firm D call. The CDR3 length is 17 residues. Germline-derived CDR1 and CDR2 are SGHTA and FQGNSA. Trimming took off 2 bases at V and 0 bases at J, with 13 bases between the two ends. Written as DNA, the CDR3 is TGTGCCAGCAGCTTATTGGGTATTGGTGCAACTAATGAAAAACTGTTTTTT. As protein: CASSLLGIGATNEKLFF.